The 5 T cell receptor beta chains below come from one sample, sequenced in a study of tumor-infiltrating lymphocytes in localized non-small cell lung cancer. TCRdb's copy holds only in-frame clones and misses some; the assay was immunoSEQ multiplex PCR. The sample gives approximately 17,000 clones, around three quarters of which show up once; 6.5% is in the top ten. The sequenced sample consisted of lung tumor tissue. These receptors all stem from a human donor with non-small cell lung cancer.

The chain couples TRBV7-9 to TRBJ2-3, with D uncertain. The V end was cut by 4 bases, the J end by 3 bases, with 11 bases between. The V gene's germline CDR1 is SEHNR and CDR2 FQNEAQ (reference sequence). The CDR3 is 14 residues long. CDR3 amino acids: CASSSSRPTDTQYF. In DNA form, the CDR3 reads TGTGCCAGCAGCTCCAGTCGGCCAACAGATACGCAGTATTTT.

This clone was recorded once. The V gene is TRBV6-5, the J gene TRBJ1-1, with D hard to call. The V and J ends lost 4 bases and 1 base respectively, with 7 bases between them. The CDR3 has 13 amino acids. Germline CDR1 reads MNHEY; CDR2 reads SVGAGI. DNA of the CDR3: TGTGCCAGCAGTTTTATAGGGAACACTGAAGCTTTCTTT. Its translation: CASSFIGNTEAFF.

The V call is TRBV19, the J call TRBJ2-3; D unresolved. Germline CDR1 LNHDA, CDR2 SQIVND (reference sequence). V dropped 10 bases and J dropped 5 bases, with 19 bases sitting between them. There are 14 residues in the CDR3. Written as DNA, the CDR3 is TGTGCCACCAGGCTAGGCGGTCCTGGAGATACGCAGTATTTT. It is translated as CATRLGGPGDTQYF.

J is TRBJ2-5 and V is TRBV11-2; a weak D match, TRBD2 (6 bases). V lost 1 base, J lost 11 bases, and 20 bases lay in between. This CDR3 is 15 amino acids long. Germline V CDR1 and CDR2: SGHAT, FQNNGV. CDR3 sequence reads: CASSLGSAGPGEQYF. CDR3 nucleotide sequence: TGTGCCAGCAGCTTAGGATCCGCAGGGCCGGGGGAGCAGTACTTC.

The chain recombines TRBV7-2 with TRBJ2-3, with TRBD2 matching over 8 bases. Germline-derived CDR1 and CDR2 are SGHTA and FQGNSA. The ends lost 2 bases at V and 1 base at J; junction bases unmatched: 5. The CDR3 extends over 16 amino acids. DNA of the CDR3: TGTGCCAGCAGCTTACGGGGTAGCGGGGGCACAGATACGCAGTATTTT. Amino acid sequence: CASSLRGSGGTDTQYF.